This T cell receptor (beta chain) is from a study of T cell repertoires in cytomegalovirus infection (dated by TCRdb to the late 2010s). For context, the study as a whole: The HLA type of each donor mattered for the analysis, because public TCR beta signatures pointed to carriage of CMV infection along with the matching HLA type.

This clonotype has at least ten counts. Its antigen is currently not known. Per-nucleotide qualities are absent, and no much larger clonotype sits a single base away. The germline V end is reduced by 4 bases and the J end by 6 bases; junction bases left unmatched: 5. The CDR3 sequence holds 13 residues, the cysteine and phenylalanine included. Just the 39-base CDR3 DNA is kept, in frame starting at base 1. For CDR1 and CDR2, the germline V gene (reference sequence) lists SEHNR and FQNEAQ. What the research found in general, with its limitations: Carriers of CMV infection plus the relevant HLA type were discriminated by the cumulative frequency of public TCR beta family members in the study cohort and in an independent roughly 350-donor cohort. The ex vivo response was dominated by HLA-C-restricted CMV-specific TCR beta clonotypes, which also provided the single most frequent clonotype in two of eight donors.

The run used an Illumina HiSeq 1500. TCRdb itself trimmed the public reads at Q25 with fastp, ran MiXCR and retained productive beta chains. Rows merge per CDR3 protein into single entries with the most common DNA and genes. In all, the sample holds some 300,000 distinct CDR3 sequences, and about 9.1% of those were seen once. More than 2.5% of the sample rests with the top ten. The chain uses TRBV7-9 and TRBJ2-7; a stretch of 8 junction bases matches TRBD1. The clonotype comes from a human donor in good health (CMV status not recorded). Some clones in this sample may be carry-over from other donors' samples. The sequenced material came from PBMCs. DNA sequence: TGTGCCAGCAGCTGGGACAGGATTGGCGAGCAGTACTTC. Protein translation: CASSWDRIGEQYF. Reference TRBV7-9 and TRBJ2-7 proteins supply the regions before and after the CDR3; the full variable domain is: DTGVSQNPRHKITKRGQNVTFRCDPISEHNRLYWYRQTLGQGPEFLTYFQNEAQLEKSRLLSDRFSAERPKGSFSTLEIQRTEQGDSAMYLCASSWDRIGEQYFGPGTRLTVT.